This is a list of T cell receptor beta chains from one sample in a study of CD8 T cells in ankylosing spondylitis. TCRdb re-analysed the 5' RACE reads in MiXCR, keeping a single row per CDR3 protein. The sample carries about 140,000 distinct CDR3 sequences, around a third recorded once. Material: synovial fluid, either unsorted or a sorted T cell fraction (not recorded which). The receptors originated from a male donor with ankylosing spondylitis. Each CDR3 is given with its conserved first and last residue. D genes are given only for firm matches. The size of a clone is reported for some rows only, either as once, few or many, or as a class for expanded clones.

V gene,clone size,D gene,J gene,CDR3 DNA,CDR3 protein
TRBV20-1,few,TRBD2,TRBJ2-7,TGCAGTGCTAGAGACCGCTCCCCTCAGCGGGGGTTCGAGCAGTACTTC,CSARDRSPQRGFEQYF
TRBV5-6,NA,TRBD1,TRBJ2-7,TGTGCCAGCAGCCCTACCCGACAGGGTATCTACGAGCAGTACTTC,CASSPTRQGIYEQYF
TRBV19,NA,NA,TRBJ1-1,TGTGCCAGTAGGGGGGAGGCTGAAGCTTTCTTT,CASRGEAEAFF
TRBV3-1,NA,NA,TRBJ1-6,TGTGCCAGCAGCGTGGACAAAGTGCCGAATTCACCCCTCCACTTT,CASSVDKVPNSPLHF
TRBV13,NA,NA,TRBJ2-3,TGTGCCAGCAGCTTAACAGGATACACAGATACGCAGTATTTT,CASSLTGYTDTQYF
TRBV27,NA,NA,TRBJ1-1,TGTGCCAGCAGTTACGGGCCGAACACTGAAGCTTTCTTT,CASSYGPNTEAFF
TRBV6-2/TRBV6-3,NA,TRBD2,TRBJ2-1,TGTGCCAGCAGCCCCGGGACTAGCTGGGTTTACAATGAGCAGTTCTTC,CASSPGTSWVYNEQFF
TRBV6-5,few,TRBD1,TRBJ1-5,TGTGCCAGCAGTTACTCGATACCAGGGGGCGCGGGTCAGCCCCAGCATTTT,CASSYSIPGGAGQPQHF
TRBV20-1,NA,NA,TRBJ1-6,TGCAGTGCTAGAGATAGGCAGAAAGACTTATATTCACCCCTCCACTTT,CSARDRQKDLYSPLHF
TRBV5-1,NA,TRBD2,TRBJ2-3,TGCGCCAGCAGCTCGGGGACTAGCGCTTGGGCAGATACGCAGTATTTT,CASSSGTSAWADTQYF
TRBV7-9,few,TRBD1,TRBJ1-3,TGTGCCAGCAGCGACAGGGGCTCTGGAAACACCATATATTTT,CASSDRGSGNTIYF
TRBV15,NA,NA,TRBJ2-3,TGTGCCACCAGCAGACCAATGAGCACGAGCACAGATACGCAGTATTTT,CATSRPMSTSTDTQYF
TRBV5-1,few,NA,TRBJ2-2,TGCGCCAGCAGCAAAACCCCCTCGGTCAGCTCGAAGGAGCTGTTTTTT,CASSKTPSVSSKELFF
TRBV5-6,NA,NA,TRBJ2-5,TGTGCCAGCAGCGTCTATGGGGGGCCAGGCGGGGCCCAGTACTTC,CASSVYGGPGGAQYF
TRBV5-1,few,TRBD2,TRBJ2-1,TGCGCCAGCAGCGCCGCTAGCGGGGCCGGGTACAATGAGCAGTTCTTC,CASSAASGAGYNEQFF
TRBV7-2,NA,NA,TRBJ2-1,TGTGCCAGCAGCTTAGGGGGTATGCAGTTCGCCTACAATGAGCAGTTCTTC,CASSLGGMQFAYNEQFF
TRBV28,NA,TRBD1,TRBJ2-7,TGTGCCAGCAGTTTAAGGACAGGGGTGCCCTACGAGCAGTACTTC,CASSLRTGVPYEQYF
TRBV12-3/TRBV12-4,few,TRBD1,TRBJ2-2,TGTGCCAGCACAGTGACAGGGGCCACCGGGGAGCTGTTTTTT,CASTVTGATGELFF
TRBV10-1,few,TRBD2,TRBJ2-1,TGCGCCAGCAGTGAGTCTAGCGGGGGCGGGGAGCAGTTCTTC,CASSESSGGGEQFF
TRBV5-1,NA,NA,TRBJ1-3,TGCGCCAGCAGCCCCTGGACCTCTGGAAACACCATATATTTT,CASSPWTSGNTIYF
TRBV7-3,NA,NA,TRBJ1-1,TGTGCCAGCAGCTTAAGGGAGGCCACTGAAGCTTTCTTT,CASSLREATEAFF
TRBV7-9,NA,NA,TRBJ2-2,TGTGCCAGCCGGACAGAAAGAAACACCGGGGAGCTGTTTTTT,CASRTERNTGELFF
TRBV5-1,NA,NA,TRBJ1-5,TGCGCCAGCAGCTTGGAGGGAAATAGCAATCAGCCCCAGCATTTT,CASSLEGNSNQPQHF
TRBV6-5,NA,NA,TRBJ1-1,TGTGCCAGCAGTTACGAAACAGGCTCAGGAGCTTTCTTT,CASSYETGSGAFF
TRBV20-1,NA,NA,TRBJ2-7,TGCAGTGCTAGGGCCGAATCGGGGTCCGAGCAGTACTTC,CSARAESGSEQYF
TRBV6-2/TRBV6-3,NA,NA,TRBJ1-5,TGTGCCAGCAGTTACGGTGGGGTTAGCAATCAGCCCCAGCATTTT,CASSYGGVSNQPQHF
TRBV21-1,few,NA,TRBJ1-6,TGTGCCAGCAGCAAAGCTTTTTCGGACAGGGACGAATCACCCCTCCACTTT,CASSKAFSDRDESPLHF
TRBV4-1,NA,TRBD1,TRBJ1-6,TGCGCCAGCAGCCGCTCTTCTAGAGACAGGGGACTATCACCCCTCCACTTT,CASSRSSRDRGLSPLHF
TRBV10-3,many,TRBD1,TRBJ1-1,TGTGCCATCAGTGAGTCGTTGTCCGGACAGGGTCCCCCTGAAGCTTTCTTT,CAISESLSGQGPPEAFF
TRBV29-1,NA,NA,TRBJ2-3,TGCAGCGTTGAGAAAAAGGGTGGGCAGGAGCAGTATTTT,CSVEKKGGQEQYF
TRBV12-3/TRBV12-4,NA,NA,TRBJ2-3,TGTGCCAGCAGTCTGGGGGGAACAGGGGCAGATACGCAGTATTTT,CASSLGGTGADTQYF
TRBV7-3,many,TRBD2,TRBJ2-1,TGTGCCAGCAGCCGAACCGGGACTATAAACTACAATGAGCAGTTCTTC,CASSRTGTINYNEQFF
TRBV6-2/TRBV6-3,NA,TRBD2,TRBJ2-1,TGTGCCAGCAGCAACCGGGGGGACTCGCCCCACAATGAGCAGTTCTTC,CASSNRGDSPHNEQFF
TRBV11-2,few,NA,TRBJ1-1,TGTGCCAGCAGCCGATTTGAGGGCACTGAAGCTTTCTTT,CASSRFEGTEAFF
TRBV30,many,TRBD1,TRBJ2-3,TGTGCCTGGGCCATGGACAGGGAAGATACGCAGTATTTT,CAWAMDREDTQYF
TRBV12-3/TRBV12-4,NA,NA,TRBJ1-1,TGTGCCAGCAGCACAACCGTCACTGAAGCTTTCTTT,CASSTTVTEAFF
TRBV4-2,few,TRBD1,TRBJ2-1,TGTGCCAGCAGCCAAAACAGGGGGTTGTACAATGAGCAGTTCTTC,CASSQNRGLYNEQFF
TRBV6-5,few,TRBD1,TRBJ1-2,TGTGCCAGCAGTTACTCGGACAGGGGGCCGTCGCGTGGCTACACCTTC,CASSYSDRGPSRGYTF
TRBV7-2,NA,NA,TRBJ1-5,TGTGCCAGCAGCTTAGAGGGGAAAGGGCTAACCCAGCATTTT,CASSLEGKGLTQHF
TRBV28,NA,NA,TRBJ2-3,TGTGCCAGCAGTTTTTGGGGGAGACGCACAGATACGCAGTATTTT,CASSFWGRRTDTQYF
TRBV20-1,NA,NA,TRBJ2-7,TGCAGTGCTAGGGAAAACTATAATCGCGAGCAGTACTTC,CSARENYNREQYF
TRBV20-1,NA,TRBD1,TRBJ1-5,TGCAGTGCTACCAAAATCAGGGGGCGCTTGGATAGCAATCAGCCCCAGCATTTT,CSATKIRGRLDSNQPQHF
TRBV12-5,NA,TRBD1,TRBJ1-5,TGTGCTAGTGGCCTAGGGGGCTTGGGCAATCAGCCCCAGCATTTT,CASGLGGLGNQPQHF
TRBV6-4,many,NA,TRBJ2-1,TGTGCCAGCAGTGACGGGAGCTCCTACAATGAGCAGTTCTTC,CASSDGSSYNEQFF
TRBV29-1,many,NA,TRBJ1-4,TGCAGCGCCGAACTAACAGGGCGTAATGAAAAACTGTTTTTT,CSAELTGRNEKLFF
TRBV6-1,few,TRBD1,TRBJ1-2,TGTGCCAGCAGCTTGACAGGGAGGAAGTGGGGCTACACCTTC,CASSLTGRKWGYTF
TRBV20-1,NA,TRBD1,TRBJ2-3,TGCAGTGCTAGAACAGGGGGCGCTCAGTACGGGACGCAGTATTTT,CSARTGGAQYGTQYF
TRBV4-3,NA,NA,TRBJ1-2,TGCGCCAGCAGCCAAGGAGGGGTTGGCTACACCTTC,CASSQGGVGYTF
TRBV6-2/TRBV6-3,NA,NA,TRBJ2-2,TGTGCCAGCAGTGACAGGGAGGCCGGGGAGCTGTTTTTT,CASSDREAGELFF
TRBV5-1,NA,TRBD1,TRBJ2-5,TGCGCCAGCAGCCAGAAATCGACAGGGCAAGAGACCCAGTACTTC,CASSQKSTGQETQYF
TRBV5-1,NA,NA,TRBJ2-3,TGCGCCAGCAGCTTCGGGGGAAGCGTGACAGATACGCAGTATTTT,CASSFGGSVTDTQYF
TRBV20-1,few,NA,TRBJ2-1,TGCAGTGCCCCTCCGGGGGGCAGGGCCGGCAATGAGCAGTTCTTC,CSAPPGGRAGNEQFF
TRBV20-1,NA,TRBD2,TRBJ2-7,TGCAGTGCCCCTAGAGCGGGGAGCTCCTACGAGCAGTACTTC,CSAPRAGSSYEQYF
TRBV5-6,NA,TRBD1,TRBJ1-1,TGTGCCAGCACCTATGGACAGGGGGGCACTGAAGCTTTCTTT,CASTYGQGGTEAFF
TRBV20-1,NA,NA,TRBJ2-2,TGCAGTGCTAGCCGGGAGAACACCGGGGAGCTGTTTTTT,CSASRENTGELFF
TRBV10-3,NA,TRBD1,TRBJ1-6,TGTGCCATCAGTGACCTGGGACAGGGGGGATCACCCCTCCACTTT,CAISDLGQGGSPLHF
TRBV21-1,NA,NA,TRBJ2-4,TGTGCCAGCAGCACCGGGACCAGGGGGAACATTCAGTACTTC,CASSTGTRGNIQYF